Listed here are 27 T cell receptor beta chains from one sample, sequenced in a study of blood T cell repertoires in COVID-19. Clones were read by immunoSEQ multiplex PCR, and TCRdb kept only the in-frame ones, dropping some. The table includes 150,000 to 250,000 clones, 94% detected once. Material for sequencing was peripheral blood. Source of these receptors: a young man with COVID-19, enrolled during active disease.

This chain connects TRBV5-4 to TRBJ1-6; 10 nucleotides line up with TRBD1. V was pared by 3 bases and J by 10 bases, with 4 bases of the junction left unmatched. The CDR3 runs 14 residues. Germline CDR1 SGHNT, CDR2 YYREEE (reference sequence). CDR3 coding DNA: TGTGCCAGCAGCTGGGACAGGGGAGGCTCACCCCTCCACTTT. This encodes CASSWDRGGSPLHF.

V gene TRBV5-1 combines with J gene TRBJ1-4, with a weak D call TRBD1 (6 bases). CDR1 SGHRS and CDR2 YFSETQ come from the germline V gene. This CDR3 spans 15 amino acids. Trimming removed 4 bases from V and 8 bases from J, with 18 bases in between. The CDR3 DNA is TGCGCCAGCAGCCTCAGGGAGGGACAAGGAGAAAAACTGTTTTTT. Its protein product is CASSLREGQGEKLFF.

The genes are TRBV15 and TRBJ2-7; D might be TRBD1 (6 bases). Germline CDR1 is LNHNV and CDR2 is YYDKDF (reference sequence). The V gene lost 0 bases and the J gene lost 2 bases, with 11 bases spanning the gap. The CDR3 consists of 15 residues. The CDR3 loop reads CATSRDEQGPYEQYF. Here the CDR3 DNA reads TGTGCCACCAGCAGAGATGAACAGGGTCCCTACGAGCAGTACTTC.

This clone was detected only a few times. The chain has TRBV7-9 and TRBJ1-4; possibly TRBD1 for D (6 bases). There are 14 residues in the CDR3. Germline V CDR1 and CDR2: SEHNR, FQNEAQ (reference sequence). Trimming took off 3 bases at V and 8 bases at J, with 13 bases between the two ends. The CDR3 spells CASSFDRTGEKLFF. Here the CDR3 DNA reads TGTGCCAGCAGCTTTGATAGAACAGGGGAAAAACTGTTTTTT.

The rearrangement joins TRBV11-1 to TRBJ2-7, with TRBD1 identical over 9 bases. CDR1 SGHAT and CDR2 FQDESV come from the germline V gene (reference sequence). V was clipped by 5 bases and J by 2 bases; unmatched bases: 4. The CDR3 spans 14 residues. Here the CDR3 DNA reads TGTGCCAGCAGCGCCGGGACAGGGCCCTACGAGCAGTACTTC. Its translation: CASSAGTGPYEQYF. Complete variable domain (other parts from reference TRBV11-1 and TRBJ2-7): EAEVAQSPRYKITEKSQAVAFWCDPISGHATLYWYRQILGQGPELLVQFQDESVVDDSQLPKDRFSAERLKGVDSTLKIQPAELGDSAMYLCASSAGTGPYEQYFGPGTRLTVT.

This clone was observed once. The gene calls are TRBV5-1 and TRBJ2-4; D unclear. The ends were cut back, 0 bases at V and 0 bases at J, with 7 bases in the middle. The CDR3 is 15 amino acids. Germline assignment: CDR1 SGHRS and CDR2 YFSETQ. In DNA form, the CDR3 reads TGCGCCAGCAGCTTGGGTGGGCTAGCCAAAAACATTCAGTACTTC. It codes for CASSLGGLAKNIQYF.

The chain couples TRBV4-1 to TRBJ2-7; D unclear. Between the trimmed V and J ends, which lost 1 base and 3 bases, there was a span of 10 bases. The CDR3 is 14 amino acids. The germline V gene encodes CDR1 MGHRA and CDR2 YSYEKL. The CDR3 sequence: CASSQAQSRYEQYF. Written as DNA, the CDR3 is TGCGCCAGCAGCCAAGCCCAGTCCCGCTACGAGCAGTACTTC.

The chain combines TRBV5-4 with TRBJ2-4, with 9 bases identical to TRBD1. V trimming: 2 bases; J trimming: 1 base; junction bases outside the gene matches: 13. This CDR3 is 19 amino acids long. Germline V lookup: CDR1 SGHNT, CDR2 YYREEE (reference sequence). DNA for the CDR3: TGTGCCAGCAGCTTAACACCGGGACAGGGAGGTACGGCCAAAAACATTCAGTACTTC. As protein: CASSLTPGQGGTAKNIQYF. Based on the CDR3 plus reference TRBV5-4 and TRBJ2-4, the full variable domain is ETGVTQSPTHLIKTRGQQVTLRCSSQSGHNTVSWYQQALGQGPQFIFQYYREEENGRGNFPPRFSGLQFPNYSSELNVNALELDDSALYLCASSLTPGQGGTAKNIQYFGAGTRLSVL.

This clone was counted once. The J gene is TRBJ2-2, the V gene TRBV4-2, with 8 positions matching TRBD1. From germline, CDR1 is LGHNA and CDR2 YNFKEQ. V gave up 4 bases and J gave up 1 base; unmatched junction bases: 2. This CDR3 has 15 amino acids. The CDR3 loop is CASSPGTGNTGELFF. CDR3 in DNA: TGTGCCAGCAGCCCCGGGACAGGGAACACCGGGGAGCTGTTTTTT.

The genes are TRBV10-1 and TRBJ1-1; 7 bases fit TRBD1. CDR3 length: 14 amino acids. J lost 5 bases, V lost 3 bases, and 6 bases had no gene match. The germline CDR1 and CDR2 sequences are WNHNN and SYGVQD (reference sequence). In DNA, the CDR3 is TGCGCCAGCAGTGAAGGGGGCGGTTATACTGAAGCTTTCTTT. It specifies CASSEGGGYTEAFF.

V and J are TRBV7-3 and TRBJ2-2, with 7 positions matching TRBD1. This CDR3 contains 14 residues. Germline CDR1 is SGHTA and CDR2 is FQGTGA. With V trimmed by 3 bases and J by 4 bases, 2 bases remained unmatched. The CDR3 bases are TGTGCCAGCAGCTTCAACAGGGGCACCGGGGAGCTGTTTTTT. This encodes CASSFNRGTGELFF.

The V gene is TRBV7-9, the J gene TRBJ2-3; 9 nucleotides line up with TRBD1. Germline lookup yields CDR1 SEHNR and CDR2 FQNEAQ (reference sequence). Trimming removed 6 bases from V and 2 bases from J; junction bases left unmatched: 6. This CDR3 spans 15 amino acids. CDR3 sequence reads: CASRHRDRDTDTQYF. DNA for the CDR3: TGTGCCAGCAGACACCGGGACAGGGACACAGATACGCAGTATTTT.

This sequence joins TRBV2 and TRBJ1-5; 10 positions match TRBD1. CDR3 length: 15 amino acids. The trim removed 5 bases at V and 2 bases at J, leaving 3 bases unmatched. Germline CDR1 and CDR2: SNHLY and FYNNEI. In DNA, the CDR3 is TGTGCCAGCAGTAGAGGGACAGGGGGCAATCAGCCCCAGCATTTT. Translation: CASSRGTGGNQPQHF.

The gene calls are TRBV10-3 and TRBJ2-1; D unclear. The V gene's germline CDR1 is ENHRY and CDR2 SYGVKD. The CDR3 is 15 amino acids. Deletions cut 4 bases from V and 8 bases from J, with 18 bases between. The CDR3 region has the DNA TGTGCCATCAGTGGGAGAACGCCTCCCAACGATGAGCAGTTCTTC. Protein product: CAISGRTPPNDEQFF.

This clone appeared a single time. In nucleotides, the CDR3 is TGCGCCAGCAGCTCCGGGACACTCAAAACCGGGGAGCTGTTTTTT. The encoded protein is CASSSGTLKTGELFF. The chain couples TRBV5-1 to TRBJ2-2, with a possible D match to TRBD1 (6 bases). V lost 3 bases to trimming and J lost 5 bases, with 14 bases between them. CDR1 is SGHRS and CDR2 is YFSETQ in the germline V gene. This CDR3 has 15 amino acids.

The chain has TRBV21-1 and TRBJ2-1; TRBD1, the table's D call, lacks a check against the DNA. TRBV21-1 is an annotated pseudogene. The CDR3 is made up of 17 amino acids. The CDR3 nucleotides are TGTGCCAGCAGCAAAAAGGGGCAGGGCATCCCCTACAATGAGCAGTTCTTC. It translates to CASSKKGQGIPYNEQFF.

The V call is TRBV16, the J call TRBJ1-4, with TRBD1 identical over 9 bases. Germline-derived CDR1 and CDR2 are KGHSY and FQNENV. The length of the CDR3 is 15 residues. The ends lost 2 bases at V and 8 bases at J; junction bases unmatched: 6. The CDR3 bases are TGTGCCAGCAGCCAACCCGGGACAGGGCGCGAAAAACTGTTTTTT. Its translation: CASSQPGTGREKLFF.

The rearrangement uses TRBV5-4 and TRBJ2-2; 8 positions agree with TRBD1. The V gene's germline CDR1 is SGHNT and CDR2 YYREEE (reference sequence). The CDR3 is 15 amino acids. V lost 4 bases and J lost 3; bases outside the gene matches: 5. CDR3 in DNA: TGTGCCAGCAGCATGACAGGGGCTTACACCGGGGAGCTGTTTTTT. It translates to CASSMTGAYTGELFF.

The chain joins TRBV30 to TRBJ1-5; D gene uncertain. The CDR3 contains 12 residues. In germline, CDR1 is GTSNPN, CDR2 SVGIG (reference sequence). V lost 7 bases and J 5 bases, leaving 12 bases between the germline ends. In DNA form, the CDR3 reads TGTGCCTCAGGTGGGAGGGATCAGCCCCAGCATTTT. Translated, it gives CASGGRDQPQHF.

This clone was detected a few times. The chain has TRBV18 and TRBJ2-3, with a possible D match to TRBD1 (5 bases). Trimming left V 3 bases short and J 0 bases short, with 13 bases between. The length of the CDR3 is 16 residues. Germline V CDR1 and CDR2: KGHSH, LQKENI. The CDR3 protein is CASSPRQPGSTDTQYF. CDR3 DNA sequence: TGTGCCAGCTCACCCCGACAGCCAGGAAGCACAGATACGCAGTATTTT.

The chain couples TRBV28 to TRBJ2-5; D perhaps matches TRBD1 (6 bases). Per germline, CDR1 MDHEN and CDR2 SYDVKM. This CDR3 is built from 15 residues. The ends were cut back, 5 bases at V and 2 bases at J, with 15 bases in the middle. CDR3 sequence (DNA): TGTGCCAGCAGTGACCCCACTCAGGGGCAAGAGACCCAGTACTTC. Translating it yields CASSDPTQGQETQYF.

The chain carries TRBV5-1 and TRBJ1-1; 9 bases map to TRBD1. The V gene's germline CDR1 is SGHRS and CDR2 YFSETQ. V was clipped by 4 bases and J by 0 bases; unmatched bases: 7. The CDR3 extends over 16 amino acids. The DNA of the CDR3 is TGCGCCAGCAGCCAACCGGGACAGGGCATGAACACTGAAGCTTTCTTT. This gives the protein CASSQPGQGMNTEAFF.

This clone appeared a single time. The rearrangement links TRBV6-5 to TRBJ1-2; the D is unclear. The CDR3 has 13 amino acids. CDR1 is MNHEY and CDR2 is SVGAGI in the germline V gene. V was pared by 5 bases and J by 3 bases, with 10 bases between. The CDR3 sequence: CASSPRLDYGYTF. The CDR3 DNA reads TGTGCCAGCAGTCCCCGTTTAGACTATGGCTACACCTTC.

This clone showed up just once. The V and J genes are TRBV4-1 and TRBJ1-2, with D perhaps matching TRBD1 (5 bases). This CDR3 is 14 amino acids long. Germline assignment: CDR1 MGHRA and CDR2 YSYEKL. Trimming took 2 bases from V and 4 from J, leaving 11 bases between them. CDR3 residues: CASSQRGAVYGYTF. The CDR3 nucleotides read TGCGCCAGCAGCCAAAGGGGCGCGGTCTATGGCTACACCTTC.

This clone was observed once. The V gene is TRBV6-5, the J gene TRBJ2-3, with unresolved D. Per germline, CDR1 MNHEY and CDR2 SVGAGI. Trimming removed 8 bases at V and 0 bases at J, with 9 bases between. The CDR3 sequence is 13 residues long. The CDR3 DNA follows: TGTGCCAGCGACAACCTTAGCACAGATACGCAGTATTTT. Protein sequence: CASDNLSTDTQYF.

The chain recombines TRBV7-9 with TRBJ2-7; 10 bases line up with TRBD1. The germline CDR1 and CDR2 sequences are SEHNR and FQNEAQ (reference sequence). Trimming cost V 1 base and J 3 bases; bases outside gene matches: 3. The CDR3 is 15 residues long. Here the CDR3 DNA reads TGTGCCAGCAGCTTAGTGGGACAGGGGAACTACGAGCAGTACTTC. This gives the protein CASSLVGQGNYEQYF. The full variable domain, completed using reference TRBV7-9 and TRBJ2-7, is DTGVSQNPRHKITKRGQNVTFRCDPISEHNRLYWYRQTLGQGPEFLTYFQNEAQLEKSRLLSDRFSAERPKGSFSTLEIQRTEQGDSAMYLCASSLVGQGNYEQYFGPGTRLTVT.

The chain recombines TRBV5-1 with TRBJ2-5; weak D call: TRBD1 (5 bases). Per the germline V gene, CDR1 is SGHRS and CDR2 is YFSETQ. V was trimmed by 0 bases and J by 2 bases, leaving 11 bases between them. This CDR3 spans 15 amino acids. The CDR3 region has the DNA TGCGCCAGCAGCTTGGTAGCAGGGCTTCAAGAGACCCAGTACTTC. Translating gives CASSLVAGLQETQYF.